These T cell receptor beta chains were read from a single sample in a study of beta chain features in type 1 diabetes. TCRdb keeps only in-frame clones here, not all; method: immunoSEQ multiplex PCR. The data contain about 360,000 clones, 10% to 15% of them singletons. The sample consisted of naive CD4+ T cells from blood. The receptors were sampled from a man between 18 and 35 years old in good health. Both conserved end residues are trimmed from each CDR3.

j_call v_call cdr3_aa
TRBJ2-4 TRBV28 ASTPLAGGRHFLAKNIQY
TRBJ2-3 TRBV6-6 ASSYAGGTDTQY
TRBJ2-3 TRBV7-7 ASSLTLRLTDTQY
TRBJ2-7 TRBV4-3 ASSLLAGPYEQY
TRBJ2-5 TRBV7-3 ASSPGSQETQY
TRBJ1-2 TRBV5-1 ASSLDDIYGYT
TRBJ2-2 TRBV9 ASSVAGTNTGELF
TRBJ1-2 TRBV4-3 ASSRQGASYGYT
TRBJ1-3 TRBV7-9 ASSSQREWWGNTIY
TRBJ2-1 TRBV7-3 ASSYYRGGIYNEQF
TRBJ2-7 TRBV7-2 ASSPRTGHYEQY
TRBJ2-5 TRBV7-3 ASSPRQGSLETQY
TRBJ1-2 TRBV15 ATSRGRQGAYGYT
TRBJ1-1 TRBV27 ATSPRAGTEAF
TRBJ2-7 TRBV20-1 SANRFEQY
TRBJ2-7 TRBV7-9 ASSLILYEQY
TRBJ2-1 TRBV4-1 ASSPLAGVHEQF
TRBJ1-1 TRBV30 AWSVQGDTEAF
TRBJ1-3 TRBV5-4 ASSYGQGARTIY
TRBJ2-7 TRBV6-6 ASSQNSYEQY
TRBJ2-7 TRBV29-1 SVDTGQGYEQY
TRBJ1-4 TRBV7-9 ASSPRGLAAEKLF
TRBJ2-2 TRBV6-5 ASTGQRGTGELF
TRBJ2-7 TRBV6-1 ASTRNRGDEQY
TRBJ2-3 TRBV27 ASGTGTTDTQY
TRBJ2-3 TRBV25-1 ASSEQGLDTQY
TRBJ1-1 TRBV5-1 ASSSGTGGGTEAF
TRBJ2-7 TRBV30 AWSVTGGSSF
TRBJ2-5 TRBV7-3 ASSPQGQGRETQY
TRBJ1-2 TRBV2 ASSLLTDYT
TRBJ2-7 TRBV6-6 ASSYGGTDYEQY
TRBJ2-7 TRBV5-1 ASSLGDNHEQY
TRBJ1-2 TRBV7-8 ASNRLRGEGGYT
TRBJ2-2 TRBV9 ASSVISGGAGTGELF
TRBJ2-1 TRBV4-3 ASSRTGTGGNEQF
TRBJ2-5 TRBV2 ASTPRARGSYQETQY
TRBJ2-5 TRBV9 ASSVPAGGGTQY
TRBJ2-4 TRBV27 ASSINRGRLAKNIQY
TRBJ1-5 TRBV4-2 ASSHTSLGNQPQH
TRBJ2-5 TRBV30 AWSVGLGRGETQY
TRBJ2-6 TRBV18 ASSPRQVVVSGANVLT
TRBJ2-5 TRBV9 ASSAEGLETQY
TRBJ1-2 TRBV5-6 ASSFRNYGYT
TRBJ1-2 TRBV6-1 ASSEAGATGGYT
TRBJ2-5 TRBV29-1 SVAQGGETQY
TRBJ2-7 TRBV5-4 ASSPLGGRFEQY
TRBJ1-2 TRBV19 ASSISGNYGYT
TRBJ2-1 TRBV11-3 ASSFGGTSYNEQF
TRBJ1-1 TRBV11-1 ASSSQGNTEAF
TRBJ2-1 TRBV30 AWRLKGNEQF
TRBJ2-7 TRBV6-5 ASSFGQLYEQY
TRBJ1-5 TRBV15 ATSSPDQPQH
TRBJ2-1 TRBV7-2 ASSLDRSSYNEQF